These T cell receptor beta chains were read from a single sample in a study of blood T cells in healthy people across ages. Each CDR3 protein gets one entry after TCRdb re-called the 5' RACE reads with MiXCR. The sample consists of 800,000 to 950,000 distinct CDR3 sequences, about 48% of them appearing once. Sequenced material: blood. These receptors all stem from a man aged 25 to 40 in good health. Each CDR3 is given with its conserved first and last residue. The D gene is left open where the match is weak. For some rows the clone size is stated as once, few or many, or as a class when expanded; others skip it.

v_gene	abundance	d_gene	j_gene	CDR3aa	CDR3nt
TRBV28	few	TRBD1	TRBJ2-3	CASNMDRGPTDTQYF	TGTGCCAGCAACATGGACAGGGGCCCCACAGATACGCAGTATTTT
TRBV12-3/TRBV12-4	.	TRBD2	TRBJ2-1	CASSKLAGGLNEQFF	TGTGCCAGCAGCAAACTAGCGGGGGGGCTCAATGAGCAGTTCTTC
TRBV11-1	.	.	TRBJ2-5	CASSFPRGGAEETQYF	TGTGCCAGCAGCTTCCCCCGGGGCGGGGCAGAAGAGACCCAGTACTTC
TRBV27	.	TRBD1	TRBJ1-2	CASRDRVGAGYTF	TGTGCCAGCAGGGACAGGGTCGGTGCTGGCTACACCTTC
TRBV29-1	.	.	TRBJ1-2	CSVEDRGRGSVYGYTF	TGCAGCGTTGAAGATCGGGGCAGGGGAAGCGTCTATGGCTACACCTTC
TRBV18	.	.	TRBJ1-1	CASSPLDGWAFF	TGTGCCAGCTCACCTCTGGACGGGTGGGCTTTCTTT
TRBV4-3	.	.	TRBJ1-2	CASSQDPGLLYGYTF	TGCGCCAGCAGCCAAGACCCAGGGCTCCTCTATGGCTACACCTTC
TRBV7-9	.	.	TRBJ2-4	CASSPPIGGRLAKNIQYF	TGTGCCAGCAGCCCCCCGATCGGGGGTAGACTAGCCAAAAACATTCAGTACTTC
TRBV21-1	.	.	TRBJ2-1	CARGRLSPRDNSYEQFF	TGTGCCAGGGGCCGGTTATCCCCGCGGGACAACTCCTACGAGCAGTTCTTC
TRBV5-1	many	.	TRBJ1-3	CASNDGYSGNTIYF	TGCGCCAGCAATGATGGATACTCTGGAAACACCATATATTTT